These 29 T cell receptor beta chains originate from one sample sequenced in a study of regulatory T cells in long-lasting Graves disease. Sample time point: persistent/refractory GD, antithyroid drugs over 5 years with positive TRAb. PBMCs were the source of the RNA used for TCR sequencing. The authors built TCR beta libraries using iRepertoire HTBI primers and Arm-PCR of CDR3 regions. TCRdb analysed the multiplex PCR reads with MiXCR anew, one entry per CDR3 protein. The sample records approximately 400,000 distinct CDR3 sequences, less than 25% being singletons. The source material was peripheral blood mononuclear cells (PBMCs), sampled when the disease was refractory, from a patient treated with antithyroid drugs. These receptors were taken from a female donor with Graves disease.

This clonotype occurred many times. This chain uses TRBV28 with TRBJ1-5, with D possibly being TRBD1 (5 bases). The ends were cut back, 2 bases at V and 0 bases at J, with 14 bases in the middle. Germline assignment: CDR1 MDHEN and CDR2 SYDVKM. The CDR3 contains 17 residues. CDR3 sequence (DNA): TGTGCCAGCAGTTTACGAATTGGGGGGAATAGCAATCAGCCCCAGCATTTT. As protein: CASSLRIGGNSNQPQHF.

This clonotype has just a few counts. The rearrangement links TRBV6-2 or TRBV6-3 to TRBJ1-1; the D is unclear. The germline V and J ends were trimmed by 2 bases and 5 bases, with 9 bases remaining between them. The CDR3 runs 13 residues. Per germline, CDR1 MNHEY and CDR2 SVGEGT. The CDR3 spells CASSYGVTTEAFF. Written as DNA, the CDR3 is TGTGCCAGCAGTTACGGCGTGACTACTGAAGCTTTCTTT.

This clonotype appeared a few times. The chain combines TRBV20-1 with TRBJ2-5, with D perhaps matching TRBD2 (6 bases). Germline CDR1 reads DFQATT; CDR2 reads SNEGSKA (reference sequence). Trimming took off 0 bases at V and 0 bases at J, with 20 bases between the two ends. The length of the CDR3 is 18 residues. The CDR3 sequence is CSARDLGLAAHDQETQYF. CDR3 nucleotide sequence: TGCAGTGCTAGAGATCTGGGACTCGCGGCGCATGACCAAGAGACCCAGTACTTC.

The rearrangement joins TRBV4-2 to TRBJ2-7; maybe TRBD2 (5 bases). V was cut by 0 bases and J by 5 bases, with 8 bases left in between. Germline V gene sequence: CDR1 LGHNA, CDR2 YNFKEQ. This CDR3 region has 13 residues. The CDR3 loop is CASSQDTGNEQYF. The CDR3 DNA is TGTGCCAGCAGCCAAGATACGGGGAACGAGCAGTACTTC.

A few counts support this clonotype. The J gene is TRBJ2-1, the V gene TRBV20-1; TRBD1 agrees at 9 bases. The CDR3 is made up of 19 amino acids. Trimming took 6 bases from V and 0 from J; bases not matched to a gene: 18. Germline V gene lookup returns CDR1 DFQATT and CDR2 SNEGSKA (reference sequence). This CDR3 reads CSAQDGDRASGGSYNEQFF. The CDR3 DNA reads TGCAGTGCCCAAGACGGGGACAGGGCTAGCGGAGGCTCCTACAATGAGCAGTTCTTC.

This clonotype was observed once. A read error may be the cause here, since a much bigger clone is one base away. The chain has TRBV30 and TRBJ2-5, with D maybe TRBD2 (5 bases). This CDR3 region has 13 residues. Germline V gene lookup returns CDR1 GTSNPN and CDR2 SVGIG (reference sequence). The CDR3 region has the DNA TGTGCCTGGAGTGTAGGGCCTGGGGAGACCCAGCACTTC. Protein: CAWSVGPGETQHF.

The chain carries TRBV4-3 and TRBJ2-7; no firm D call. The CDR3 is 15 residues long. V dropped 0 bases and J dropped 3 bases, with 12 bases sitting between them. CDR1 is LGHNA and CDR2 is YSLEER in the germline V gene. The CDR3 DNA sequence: TGCGCCAGCAGCCAAGATTGGGCCGCTGGCTACGAGCAGTACTTC. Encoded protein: CASSQDWAAGYEQYF.

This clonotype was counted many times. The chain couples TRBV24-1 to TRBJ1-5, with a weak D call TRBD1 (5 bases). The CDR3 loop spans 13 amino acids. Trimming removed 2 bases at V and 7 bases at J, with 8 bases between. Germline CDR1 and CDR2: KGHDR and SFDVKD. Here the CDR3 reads CATSDSGHQPQHF. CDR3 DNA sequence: TGTGCCACCAGTGATTCCGGACACCAGCCCCAGCATTTT.

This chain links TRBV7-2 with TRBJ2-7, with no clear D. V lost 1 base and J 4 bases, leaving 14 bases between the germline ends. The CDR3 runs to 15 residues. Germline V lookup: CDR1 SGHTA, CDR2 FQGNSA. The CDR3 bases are TGTGCCAGCAGCTTAGTGTCCCAAAACCAATACGAGCAGTACTTC. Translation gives CASSLVSQNQYEQYF. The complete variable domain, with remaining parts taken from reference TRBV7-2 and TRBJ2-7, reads GAGVSQSPSNKVTEKGKDVELRCDPISGHTALYWYRQSLGQGLEFLIYFQGNSAPDKSGLPSDRFSAERTGGSVSTLTIQRTQQEDSAVYLCASSLVSQNQYEQYFGPGTRLTVT.

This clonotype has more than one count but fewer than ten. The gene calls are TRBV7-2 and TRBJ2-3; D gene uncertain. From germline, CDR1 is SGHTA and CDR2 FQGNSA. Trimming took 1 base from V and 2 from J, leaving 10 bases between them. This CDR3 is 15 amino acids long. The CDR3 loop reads CASSLGARPTDTQYF. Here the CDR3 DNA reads TGTGCCAGCAGCTTAGGGGCTCGCCCCACAGATACGCAGTATTTT.

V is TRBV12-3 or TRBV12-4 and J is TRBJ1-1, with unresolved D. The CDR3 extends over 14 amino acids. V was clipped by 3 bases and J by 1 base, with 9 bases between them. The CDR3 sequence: CASSFDVRNTEAFF. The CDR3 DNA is TGTGCCAGCAGTTTCGACGTACGGAACACTGAAGCTTTCTTT.

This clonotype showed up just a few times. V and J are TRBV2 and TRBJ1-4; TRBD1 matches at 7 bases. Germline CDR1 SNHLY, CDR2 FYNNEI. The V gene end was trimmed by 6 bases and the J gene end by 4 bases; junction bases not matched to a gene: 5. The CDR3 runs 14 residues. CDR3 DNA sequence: TGTGCCAGCAGCGGGACAGTCCTTAATGAAAAACTGTTTTTT. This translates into CASSGTVLNEKLFF.

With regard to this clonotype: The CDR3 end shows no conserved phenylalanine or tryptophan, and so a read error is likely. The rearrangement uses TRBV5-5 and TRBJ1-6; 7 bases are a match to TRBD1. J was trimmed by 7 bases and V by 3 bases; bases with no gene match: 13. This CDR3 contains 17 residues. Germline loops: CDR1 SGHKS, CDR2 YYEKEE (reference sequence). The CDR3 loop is CASSSKPQGWDNSPLHL. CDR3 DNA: TGTGCCAGCAGCTCAAAACCACAGGGGTGGGACAATTCACCCCTCCACCTT.

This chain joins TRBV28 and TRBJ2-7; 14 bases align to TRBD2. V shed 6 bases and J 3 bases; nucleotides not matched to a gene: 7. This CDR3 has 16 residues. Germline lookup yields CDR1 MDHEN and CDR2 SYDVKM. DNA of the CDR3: TGTGCCAGCAGGATGACTAGCGGGAGGGACCTCTACGAGCAGTACTTC. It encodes CASRMTSGRDLYEQYF.

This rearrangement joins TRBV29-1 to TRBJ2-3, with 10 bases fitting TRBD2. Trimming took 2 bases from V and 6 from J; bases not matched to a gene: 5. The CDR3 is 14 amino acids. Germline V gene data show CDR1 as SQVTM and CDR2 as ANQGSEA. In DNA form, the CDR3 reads TGCAGCGTTGAATACCCAGCGGGAGGGGATACGCAGTATTTT. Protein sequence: CSVEYPAGGDTQYF.

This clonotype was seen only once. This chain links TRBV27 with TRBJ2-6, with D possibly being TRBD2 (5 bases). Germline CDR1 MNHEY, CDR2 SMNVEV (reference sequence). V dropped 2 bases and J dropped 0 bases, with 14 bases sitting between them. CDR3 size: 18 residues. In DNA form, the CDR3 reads TGTGCCAGCAGTTTACGGGGTCCCACCTACTCTGGGGCCAACGTCCTGACTTTC. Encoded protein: CASSLRGPTYSGANVLTF.

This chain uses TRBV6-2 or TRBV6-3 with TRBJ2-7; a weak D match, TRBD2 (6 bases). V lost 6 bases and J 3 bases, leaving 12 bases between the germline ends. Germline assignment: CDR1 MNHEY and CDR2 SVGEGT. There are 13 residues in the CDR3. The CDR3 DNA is TGTGCCAGCAGGCCGGTTAGCGGCTACGAGCAGTACTTC. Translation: CASRPVSGYEQYF.

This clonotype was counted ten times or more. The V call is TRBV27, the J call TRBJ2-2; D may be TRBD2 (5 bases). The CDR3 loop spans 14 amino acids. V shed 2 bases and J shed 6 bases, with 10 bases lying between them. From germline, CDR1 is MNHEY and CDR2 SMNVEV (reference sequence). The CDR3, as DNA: TGTGCCAGCAGTTTAATTAGCGCCTCCGGGGAGCTGTTTTTT. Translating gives CASSLISASGELFF.

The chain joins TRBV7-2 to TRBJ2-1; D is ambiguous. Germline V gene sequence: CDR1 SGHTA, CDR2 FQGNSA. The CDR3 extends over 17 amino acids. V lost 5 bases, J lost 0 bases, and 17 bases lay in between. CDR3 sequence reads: CASSRKGARSSYNEQFF. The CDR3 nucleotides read TGTGCCAGCAGCAGAAAAGGAGCCCGATCCTCCTACAATGAGCAGTTCTTC.

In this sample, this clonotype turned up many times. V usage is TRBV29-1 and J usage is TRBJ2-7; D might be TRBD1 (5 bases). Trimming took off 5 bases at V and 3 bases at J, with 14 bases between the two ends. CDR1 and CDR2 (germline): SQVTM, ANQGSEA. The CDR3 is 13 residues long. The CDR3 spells CSVSLGAIYEQYF. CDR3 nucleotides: TGCAGCGTTTCGTTAGGGGCGATCTACGAGCAGTACTTC.

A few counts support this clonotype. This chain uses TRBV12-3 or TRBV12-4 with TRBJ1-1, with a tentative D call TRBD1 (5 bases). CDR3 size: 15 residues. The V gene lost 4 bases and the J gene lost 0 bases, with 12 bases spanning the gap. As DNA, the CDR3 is TGTGCCAGCAGTTCGCAGGACACGATGAACACTGAAGCTTTCTTT. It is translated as CASSSQDTMNTEAFF.

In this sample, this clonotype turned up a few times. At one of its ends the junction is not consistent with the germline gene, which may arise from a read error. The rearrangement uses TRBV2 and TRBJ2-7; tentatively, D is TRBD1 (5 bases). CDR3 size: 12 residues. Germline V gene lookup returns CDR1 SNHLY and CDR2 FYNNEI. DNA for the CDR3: TGTGCCGGCAGGGCCAGTTTCGACGAGCAGTACTTC. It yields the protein CAGRASFDEQYF.

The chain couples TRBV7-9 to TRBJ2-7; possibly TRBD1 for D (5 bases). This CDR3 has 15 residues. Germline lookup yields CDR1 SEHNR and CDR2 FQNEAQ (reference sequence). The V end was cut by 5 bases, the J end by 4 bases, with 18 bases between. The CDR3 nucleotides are TGTGCCAGCAGCCCCCTCCCGGACAAAGAATACGAGCAGTACTTC. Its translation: CASSPLPDKEYEQYF.

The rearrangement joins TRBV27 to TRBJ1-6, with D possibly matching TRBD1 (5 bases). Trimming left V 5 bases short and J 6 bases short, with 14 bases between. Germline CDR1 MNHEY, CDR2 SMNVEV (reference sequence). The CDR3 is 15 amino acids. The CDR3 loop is CASSPGTVCNSPLHF. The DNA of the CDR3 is TGTGCCAGCAGTCCCGGGACGGTTTGTAATTCACCCCTCCACTTT.

DNA of the CDR3: TGTGCCAGCGGGGGAATAGACACCACCGGGGAGCTGTTTTTT. Translating gives CASGGIDTTGELFF. The chain joins TRBV27 to TRBJ2-2; D is perhaps TRBD1 or TRBD2 (5 bases each). CDR1 and CDR2 (germline): MNHEY, SMNVEV (reference sequence). V gave up 8 bases and J gave up 4 bases, with 14 bases separating them. This CDR3 region has 14 residues.

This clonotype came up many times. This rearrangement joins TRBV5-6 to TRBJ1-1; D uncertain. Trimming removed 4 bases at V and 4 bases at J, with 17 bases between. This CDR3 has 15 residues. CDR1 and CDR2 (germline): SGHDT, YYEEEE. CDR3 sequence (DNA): TGTGCCAGCAGCCCGGCAGGCGCCGCTGGCACTGAAGCTTTCTTT. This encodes CASSPAGAAGTEAFF.

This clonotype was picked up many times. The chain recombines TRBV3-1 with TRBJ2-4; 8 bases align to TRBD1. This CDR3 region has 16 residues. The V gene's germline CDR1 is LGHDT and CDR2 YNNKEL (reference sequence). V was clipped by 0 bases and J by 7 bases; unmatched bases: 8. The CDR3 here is CASSQDPGQGWNIQYF. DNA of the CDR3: TGTGCCAGCAGCCAAGATCCCGGACAGGGTTGGAACATTCAGTACTTC.

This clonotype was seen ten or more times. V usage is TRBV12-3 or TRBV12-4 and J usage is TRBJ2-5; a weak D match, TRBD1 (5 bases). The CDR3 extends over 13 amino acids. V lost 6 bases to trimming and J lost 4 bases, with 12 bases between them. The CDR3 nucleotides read TGTGCCAGCAGCTCAAGTAGGGGAGAGACCCAGTACTTC. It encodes CASSSSRGETQYF.

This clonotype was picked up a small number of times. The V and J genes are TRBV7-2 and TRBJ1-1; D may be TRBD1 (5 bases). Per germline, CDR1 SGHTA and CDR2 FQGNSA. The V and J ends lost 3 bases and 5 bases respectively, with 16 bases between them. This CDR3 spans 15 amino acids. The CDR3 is CASSFQDMGGTEAFF. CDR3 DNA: TGTGCCAGCAGCTTCCAGGACATGGGAGGTACTGAAGCTTTCTTT.